A single sample is the source of the 2 T cell receptor beta chains below, sequenced in a study of blood T cell repertoires in COVID-19. Assay used: immunoSEQ multiplex PCR; TCRdb lists only in-frame clones, some missing. Of nearly 95,000 clones in the sample, 87% are singletons; the top ten hold under 8%. The sample consisted of peripheral blood. Receptor source: a human donor with acute or convalescent COVID-19. The donor label of this sample is uncertain.

This clone appeared a few times. The chain combines TRBV7-8 with TRBJ1-2, with D maybe TRBD1 (5 bases). This CDR3 spans 15 amino acids. The V and J ends lost 5 bases and 5 bases respectively, with 18 bases between them. Germline V gene sequence: CDR1 SGHVS, CDR2 FQNEAQ. The CDR3: CASSERRQLGYGYTF. In DNA form, the CDR3 reads TGTGCCAGCAGCGAACGGCGACAGTTGGGGTATGGCTACACCTTC.

The CDR3 sequence: CASSPPSGPETQYF. CDR3 in DNA: TGTGCCAGCTCACCACCAAGCGGGCCAGAGACCCAGTACTTC. The J gene is TRBJ2-5, the V gene TRBV18, with D possibly TRBD2 on 6 matching bases. This CDR3 spans 14 amino acids. V was pared by 0 bases and J by 4 bases, with 9 bases between. The germline V gene has CDR1 KGHSH and CDR2 LQKENI.